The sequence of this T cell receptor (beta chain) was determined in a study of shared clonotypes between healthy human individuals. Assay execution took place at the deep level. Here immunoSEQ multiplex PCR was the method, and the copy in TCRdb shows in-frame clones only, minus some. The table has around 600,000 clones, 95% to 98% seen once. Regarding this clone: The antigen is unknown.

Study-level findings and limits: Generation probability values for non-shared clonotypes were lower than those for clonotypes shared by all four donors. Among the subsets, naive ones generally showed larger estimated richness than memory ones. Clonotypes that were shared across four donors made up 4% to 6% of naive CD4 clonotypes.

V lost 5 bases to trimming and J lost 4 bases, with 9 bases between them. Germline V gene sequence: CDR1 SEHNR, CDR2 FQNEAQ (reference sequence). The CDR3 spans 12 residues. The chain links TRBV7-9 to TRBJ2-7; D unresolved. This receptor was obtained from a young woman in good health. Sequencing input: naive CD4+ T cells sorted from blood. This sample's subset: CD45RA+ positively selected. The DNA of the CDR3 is TGTGCCAGCAGCCGAGATTTTTACGAGCAGTACTTC. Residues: CASSRDFYEQYF.